This TCR beta chain was sequenced during a study of blood T cell repertoires in COVID-19. As for the study in general: Sites in the United States, Italy and Spain provided acute and convalescent COVID-19 samples.

The V and J ends lost 6 bases and 2 bases, in that order; junction bases with no gene match: 4. CDR1 and CDR2 (germline): ENHRY, SYGVKD. The CDR3 is 14 amino acids. This clone was recorded only once. Study processing details: Amplified reference gene primers provided the basis for estimating nucleated cell counts. Profiling relied on immunoSEQ multiplex PCR, and the TCRdb table lists in-frame clones only, not all of them. That table is the source of V, J and clone size, and D and trimming were worked out from the DNA. The table lists 300,000 to 450,000 clones, around 84% of them singletons, with less than 3.5% in the top ten.

The V call is TRBV10-3, the J call TRBJ1-3, with 7 positions matching TRBD1. This TCR was recovered from a human donor in a cohort sampled during active COVID-19. The sequenced sample consisted of peripheral blood. The CDR3 region is CAIRSDRAGNTIYF. The DNA of the CDR3 is TGTGCCATCAGATCCGACAGGGCTGGAAACACCATATATTTT.